The present entry profiles one T cell receptor beta chain with its context. Antigen: not known. TCRdb fed the reads into MiXCR, producing one record per CDR3 protein. The sample yields about 920,000 distinct CDR3 sequences, 31% seen once. The sample comes from a study of T cell repertoires in cytomegalovirus infection. The CDR3 is made up of 16 amino acids. Looked up from germline, CDR1 is SGHTA and CDR2 is FQGNSA. V lost 1 base and J 6 bases, leaving 18 bases between the germline ends. J is TRBJ1-1 and V is TRBV7-2; D is ambiguous. The sequenced sample was cultured CD8+ T cells from PBMCs, obtained from culture after CMV antigen stimulation. This receptor was taken from a human donor in good health (CMV status not recorded). Some clones in this sample may be carry-over from other donors' samples. The DNA for the CDR3 is TGTGCCAGCAGCTTAGGACACTTACTCGGAGGCGCTGAAGCTTTCTTT. It specifies CASSLGHLLGGAEAFF.